The 21 T cell receptor beta chains below all came from one sample that was sequenced in a study of cytomegalovirus exposure and HLA in healthy donors. The PCR used 60 Vbeta and 13 Jbeta primers. Clones were sequenced by immunoSEQ multiplex PCR, and TCRdb holds only the in-frame ones, with some missing. The sample has over 150,000 clones; 65% to 80% are singletons. Input material: PBMCs. These receptors all come from a woman aged 40 to 55 in good health and CMV-seropositive.

This chain joins TRBV4-2 and TRBJ2-1, with 13 bases identical to TRBD2. The CDR3 covers 14 residues. The J segment lost 4 bases and the V segment lost 6 bases, leaving 0 bases of the junction unmatched. Germline CDR1 reads LGHNA; CDR2 reads YNFKEQ. The CDR3 here is CASRGLAGYNEQFF. The CDR3 coding sequence is TGTGCCAGCAGGGGACTAGCGGGGTACAATGAGCAGTTCTTC.

This clone has just one count. The chain couples TRBV6-1 to TRBJ2-1; 9 nucleotides line up with TRBD1. V dropped 8 bases and J dropped 9; count of bases not matched to a gene: 11. Germline-derived CDR1 and CDR2 are MNHNS and SASEGT. The CDR3 covers 14 residues. CDR3 bases: TGTGCCAGCGGCCACAGGGGGCGCTTTGGTGAGCAGTTCTTC. Encoded protein: CASGHRGRFGEQFF.

The J gene is TRBJ2-5, the V gene TRBV2; 9 positions match TRBD2. Losses at the gene ends were 3 bases for V and 9 bases for J; bases not matched to a gene: 8. The CDR3 sequence is 14 residues long. CDR1 is SNHLY, CDR2 FYNNEI, per germline. CDR3 residues: CASSDPSGMGPQYF. CDR3 sequence (DNA): TGTGCCAGCAGTGACCCTAGCGGGATGGGGCCCCAGTACTTC.

V is TRBV4-3 and J is TRBJ1-1; the D is unclear. V lost 5 bases, J lost 4 bases, and 8 bases lay in between. Germline loops: CDR1 LGHNA, CDR2 YSLEER. The CDR3 is 12 amino acids. The CDR3 protein is CASSREGTEAFF. The CDR3 DNA follows: TGCGCCAGCAGCAGGGAGGGCACTGAAGCTTTCTTT.

The chain links TRBV6-1 to TRBJ2-1, with 9 positions matching TRBD2. Germline V gene data show CDR1 as MNHNS and CDR2 as SASEGT. With V trimmed by 10 bases and J by 12 bases, 16 bases remained unmatched. The CDR3 runs 14 residues. The CDR3 reads CATQTAGTSFGQFF. In DNA, the CDR3 is TGTGCCACACAAACCGCCGGGACTAGCTTCGGGCAGTTCTTC.

This chain joins TRBV21-1 and TRBJ1-4; the table assigns TRBD1, which was not confirmed against the DNA. TRBV21-1 is recorded as a pseudogene. This CDR3 spans 13 amino acids. The CDR3 region has the DNA TGTGCCAGCTACCGGGGACACCATGAAAAACTGTTTTTT. This gives the protein CASYRGHHEKLFF.

The chain uses TRBV4-3 and TRBJ2-3, with 12 bases that match TRBD2. Germline CDR1 is LGHNA and CDR2 is YSLEER. The CDR3 contains 17 residues. V shed 0 bases and J 7 bases; nucleotides not matched to a gene: 8. The CDR3 region is CASSQDSLAGGVNTQYF. The CDR3 region has the DNA TGCGCCAGCAGCCAAGATTCGCTAGCGGGGGGGGTCAATACGCAGTATTTT.

The chain uses TRBV7-9 and TRBJ2-2; 11 nucleotides align to TRBD1. V lost 5 bases to trimming and J lost 3 bases; unmatched junction nucleotides: 5. CDR3 length: 16 residues. Looked up from germline, CDR1 is SEHNR and CDR2 is FQNEAQ (reference sequence). The CDR3 DNA is TGTGCCAGCAGCGAGGGACAGGGGGGAGACACCGGGGAGCTGTTTTTT. It encodes CASSEGQGGDTGELFF.

The chain uses TRBV27 and TRBJ2-7, with a weak D call TRBD2 (5 bases). Germline V gene sequence: CDR1 MNHEY, CDR2 SMNVEV (reference sequence). V was pared by 5 bases and J by 5 bases, with 16 bases between. The CDR3 sequence is 14 residues long. The CDR3 sequence: CASSPLWGDNEQYF. In DNA form, the CDR3 reads TGTGCCAGCAGTCCACTCTGGGGAGACAACGAGCAGTACTTC.

The J gene is TRBJ2-1, the V gene TRBV5-1; TRBD2 matches 9 bases. Per the germline V gene, CDR1 is SGHRS and CDR2 is YFSETQ. The ends lost 4 bases at V and 7 bases at J; junction bases unmatched: 9. The CDR3 covers 15 residues. CDR3: CASSPVLAGWNEQFF. In DNA form, the CDR3 reads TGCGCCAGCAGCCCTGTCCTAGCGGGGTGGAATGAGCAGTTCTTC.

The chain combines TRBV27 with TRBJ2-3; 10 positions match TRBD2. The CDR3 extends over 15 amino acids. V shed 3 bases and J 3 bases; nucleotides not matched to a gene: 3. Per the germline V gene, CDR1 is MNHEY and CDR2 is SMNVEV (reference sequence). The CDR3 protein is CASSFLAGGTDTQYF. DNA for the CDR3: TGTGCCAGCAGTTTTTTAGCGGGGGGAACAGATACGCAGTATTTT.

The chain combines TRBV30 with TRBJ1-1; D is undetermined. V was shortened by 1 base and J by 10 bases, with 10 bases between the two germline ends. In germline, CDR1 is GTSNPN, CDR2 SVGIG (reference sequence). The CDR3 has 11 residues. The CDR3 DNA reads as TGTGCCTGGAGTGCGGCAGAGGGAGCTTTCTTT. It yields the protein CAWSAAEGAFF.

The chain combines TRBV5-1 with TRBJ2-5, with a possible D match to TRBD2 (5 bases). Germline V lookup: CDR1 SGHRS, CDR2 YFSETQ. V gave up 2 bases and J gave up 5 bases, with 10 bases separating them. The CDR3 sequence is 13 residues long. This chain's CDR3 is CASSFEGGETQYF. In DNA form, the CDR3 reads TGCGCCAGCAGCTTCGAAGGCGGGGAGACCCAGTACTTC.

A few counts support this clone. The junction does not match germline at one end; this may be a read error. This chain links TRBV12-5 with TRBJ2-7; TRBD1 matches at 7 bases. The V gene's germline CDR1 is LGHNT and CDR2 FRNRAP. CDR3 length equals 14 residues. CDR3 coding DNA: TGTGCTAGTGGTTTGGGAACAGAGGGGGCCGGGCTGTTCTTC. It encodes CASGLGTEGAGLFF.

V usage is TRBV7-8 and J usage is TRBJ2-1; no firm D call. Trimming took off 1 base at V and 3 bases at J, with 10 bases between the two ends. This CDR3 comprises 15 residues. CDR1 and CDR2 (germline): SGHVS, FQNEAQ. CDR3 sequence (DNA): TGTGCCAGCAGCTTAGACCCTGGCGGCTACAATGAGCAGTTCTTC. It yields the protein CASSLDPGGYNEQFF.

This clone was observed a few times. V is TRBV4-3 and J is TRBJ2-3; TRBD2 agrees at 7 bases. The CDR3 spans 17 residues. J lost 6 bases, V lost 4 bases, and 16 bases had no gene match. CDR1 and CDR2 from the germline V gene are LGHNA and YSLEER. In nucleotides, the CDR3 is TGCGCCAGCAGCCGAATTCTCTTACCTAGCGGTGATGATACGCAGTATTTT. It codes for CASSRILLPSGDDTQYF.

In its sample, this clone was seen a few times. The chain is built from TRBV6-6 and TRBJ2-3; 9 positions match TRBD1. The CDR3 totals 15 residues. Germline CDR1 is MNHNY and CDR2 is SVGAGI (reference sequence). V gave up 6 bases and J gave up 3 bases; unmatched junction bases: 7. In nucleotides, the CDR3 is TGTGCCAGCAGCCATCGACAGGGGGGGACAGATACGCAGTATTTT. Its translation: CASSHRQGGTDTQYF.

The chain combines TRBV25-1 with TRBJ1-3, with D possibly being TRBD1 (6 bases). The length of the CDR3 is 15 residues. V lost 1 base to trimming and J lost 0 bases, with 7 bases between them. Germline V gives CDR1 MGHDK, CDR2 SYGVNS. The CDR3 sequence is CASSEFRGSGNTIYF. The CDR3 region has the DNA TGTGCCAGCAGTGAATTCAGGGGCTCTGGAAACACCATATATTTT.

The chain couples TRBV7-2 to TRBJ2-7, with TRBD2 identical over 9 bases. The germline V gene has CDR1 SGHTA and CDR2 FQGNSA. CDR3 length: 16 residues. J was trimmed by 4 bases and V by 2 bases; bases with no gene match: 9. Written as DNA, the CDR3 is TGTGCCAGCAGCTTACAAGGTAGCGGGGGTTGGTACGAGCAGTACTTC. Translation gives CASSLQGSGGWYEQYF.

This chain links TRBV4-2 with TRBJ2-3, with 8 bases lining up with TRBD2. CDR3 size: 17 residues. From germline, CDR1 is LGHNA and CDR2 YNFKEQ. V lost 1 base, J lost 0 bases, and 6 bases stayed unmatched. The CDR3 sequence is CASSQVGSGASTDTQYF. The DNA for the CDR3 is TGTGCCAGCAGCCAAGTCGGTAGCGGGGCTAGCACAGATACGCAGTATTTT.

CDR3 DNA: TGTGCCAGCAGCTCCTGGGGCCGAGACAGGGACAATCAGCCCCAGCATTTT. This gives the protein CASSSWGRDRDNQPQHF. The chain joins TRBV7-9 to TRBJ1-5, with TRBD1 matching over 7 bases. Germline V gene sequence: CDR1 SEHNR, CDR2 FQNEAQ (reference sequence). This CDR3 is 17 amino acids long. With 4 bases clipped from V and 3 bases from J, the junction kept 12 bases outside the gene matches.